Following are 16 T cell receptor beta chains from one sample sequenced in a study of blood T cell repertoires in COVID-19 (dated by TCRdb to the early 2020s). To prepare the library, the immunoSEQ multiplex PCR assay was applied. Imported from immuneACCESS, the table was reduced by TCRdb to in-frame sequences with V and J called. These copies leave out some clones; in studies compared against another copy, an unresolved V gene accounts for under half, and the cause of the remainder is not known. In all, the sample holds around 200,000 clones, and 80% to 90% of those were seen once. The ten largest clones add up to 3.1% of the sample. Sequenced sample: PBMCs or T cells enriched from blood (not recorded which). These receptors came from a woman aged 50 to 60 in a cohort exposed to, infected with or recovered from COVID-19 (not recorded which).

The rearrangement uses TRBV7-2 and TRBJ1-1, with TRBD1 matching over 8 bases. This CDR3 contains 17 residues. Germline V gene lookup returns CDR1 SGHTA and CDR2 FQGNSA. V dropped 2 bases and J dropped 11; count of bases not matched to a gene: 19. CDR3 loop: CASSLYPLSAGGRGAFF. The CDR3 DNA is TGTGCCAGCAGCTTATACCCCCTGTCGGCAGGGGGCCGCGGGGCTTTCTTT.

This chain joins TRBV4-2 and TRBJ1-5, with D tentatively TRBD1 (5 bases). The CDR3 runs to 14 residues. From germline, CDR1 is LGHNA and CDR2 YNFKEQ. V lost 3 bases, J lost 6 bases, and 12 bases lay in between. CDR3 sequence: CASSQSGGAQPQHF. The CDR3 coding sequence is TGTGCCAGCAGCCAGTCGGGAGGGGCTCAGCCCCAGCATTTT.

This chain uses TRBV25-1 with TRBJ1-2; D remains ambiguous. Trimming took 5 bases from V and 1 from J, leaving 8 bases between them. The CDR3 has 13 amino acids. The germline gives CDR1 MGHDK, CDR2 SYGVNS. The CDR3 is CASSPQSNYGYTF. In DNA form, the CDR3 reads TGTGCCAGCAGTCCACAGAGTAACTATGGCTACACCTTC.

The CDR3 nucleotides are TGTGCCAGCAGCCTAAACACTGAAGCTTTCTTT. Translation: CASSLNTEAFF. V gene TRBV3-1 (or the pseudogene TRBV3-2) combines with J gene TRBJ1-1; D call uncertain. V was cut by 4 bases and J by 2 bases, with 2 bases left in between. CDR1 and CDR2 (germline): LGHDT, YNNKEL (reference sequence). CDR3 length: 11 residues.

The V call is TRBV5-4, the J call TRBJ2-2; 8 nucleotides match TRBD2. Trimming at V came to 4 bases and at J to 2 bases, leaving 10 bases not matched to a gene. Germline V CDR1 and CDR2: SGHNT, YYREEE (reference sequence). The CDR3 has 17 amino acids. This chain's CDR3 is CASSPNSGTSNTGELFF. Written as DNA, the CDR3 is TGTGCCAGCAGCCCCAACTCCGGGACTAGTAACACCGGGGAGCTGTTTTTT.

The chain employs TRBV12-3 or TRBV12-4 and TRBJ2-1, with 9 bases matching TRBD2. CDR3 length: 13 amino acids. V lost 8 bases to trimming and J lost 5 bases; unmatched junction nucleotides: 4. CDR3 protein: CASRRGGNNEQFF. In nucleotides, the CDR3 is TGTGCCAGCCGGCGGGGGGGAAACAATGAGCAGTTCTTC.

The chain is built from TRBV3-1 (or the pseudogene TRBV3-2) and TRBJ1-2, with 9 bases that match TRBD1. CDR1 and CDR2 from the germline V gene are LGHDT and YNNKEL (reference sequence). This CDR3 has 13 residues. J gave up 8 bases and V 3 bases, and 4 bases lay outside the gene matches. CDR3 residues: CASSHRTGEGYTF. The CDR3 nucleotides read TGTGCCAGCAGCCACCGGACAGGGGAGGGCTACACCTTC.

CDR3 DNA: TGTGCTAGTGGTTTGGCCAGGGTTCCCACAGATACGCAGTATTTT. This translates into CASGLARVPTDTQYF. V is TRBV12-5 and J is TRBJ2-3; possible D gene TRBD1, 5 bases. Germline-derived CDR1 and CDR2 are LGHNT and FRNRAP. The CDR3 totals 15 residues. Deletions cut 1 base from V and 2 bases from J, with 10 bases between.

The V and J genes are TRBV20-1 and TRBJ1-1; no definite D call. The germline V and J ends were trimmed by 3 bases and 2 bases, with 13 bases remaining between them. This CDR3 is built from 14 residues. Per the germline V gene, CDR1 is DFQATT and CDR2 is SNEGSKA (reference sequence). The CDR3 reads CSASKQAENTEAFF. The CDR3 nucleotides read TGCAGTGCTAGTAAGCAGGCAGAAAACACTGAAGCTTTCTTT.

This clone was recorded once. This rearrangement joins TRBV4-1 to TRBJ1-1, with D perhaps TRBD1 (6 bases). Trimming took 8 bases from V and 5 from J, leaving 18 bases between them. Germline CDR1 and CDR2: MGHRA and YSYEKL. The length of the CDR3 is 14 residues. This CDR3 reads CASRNHREKTEAFF. In DNA, the CDR3 is TGCGCCAGCCGAAATCACAGGGAGAAGACTGAAGCTTTCTTT.

This clone was seen a few times. This chain uses TRBV20-1 with TRBJ1-2, with no clear D. Germline-derived CDR1 and CDR2 are DFQATT and SNEGSKA (reference sequence). The CDR3 length is 10 residues. V was shortened by 8 bases and J by 8 bases, with 12 bases between the two germline ends. The chain's CDR3 is CSTEEGGYTF. The CDR3 coding sequence is TGCAGTACTGAGGAGGGAGGCTACACCTTC.

The chain links TRBV11-2 to TRBJ2-7, with TRBD1 matching 9 bases. Germline V CDR1 and CDR2: SGHAT, FQNNGV. V lost 5 bases and J lost 6; bases outside the gene matches: 8. CDR3 length: 14 amino acids. CDR3 in amino acids: CASSLGTGIAEQYF. The CDR3 coding sequence is TGTGCCAGCAGCCTCGGGACAGGGATAGCCGAGCAGTACTTC.

Worth noting for this clone: Other DNA sequences of this sample code for an identical CDR3. This chain connects TRBV5-1 to TRBJ1-2; perhaps TRBD1 as D (6 bases). Germline V lookup: CDR1 SGHRS, CDR2 YFSETQ. Trimming pared 0 bases from V and 3 bases from J, leaving 6 bases between. This CDR3 comprises 13 residues. This chain's CDR3 is CASSLDRDYGYTF. The CDR3 DNA is TGCGCCAGCAGCTTGGACAGGGACTATGGCTACACCTTC.

The chain joins TRBV2 to TRBJ2-1, with 10 bases matching TRBD1. Germline lookup yields CDR1 SNHLY and CDR2 FYNNEI. Trimming cost V 2 bases and J 4 bases; bases outside gene matches: 8. The CDR3 is 17 amino acids. CDR3 DNA sequence: TGTGCCAGCAGTGAAATGACAGGGGGCTACCAGTACAATGAGCAGTTCTTC. Translating gives CASSEMTGGYQYNEQFF.

In DNA form, the CDR3 reads TGTGCCAGCACCCGGACAGCGAACACTGAAGCTTTCTTT. Amino acids: CASTRTANTEAFF. The chain joins TRBV6-5 to TRBJ1-1; weak D call: TRBD1 (6 bases). Trimming took 7 bases from V and 1 from J, leaving 10 bases between them. The CDR3 runs 13 residues. Per germline, CDR1 MNHEY and CDR2 SVGAGI.

The chain uses TRBV29-1 and TRBJ1-1; the match to TRBD1 covers 7 bases. J was trimmed by 0 bases and V by 4 bases; bases with no gene match: 8. The length of the CDR3 is 15 residues. Germline V gives CDR1 SQVTM, CDR2 ANQGSEA. The CDR3 loop reads CSVGVLTGLNTEAFF. In DNA form, the CDR3 reads TGCAGCGTTGGGGTTTTGACAGGGTTGAACACTGAAGCTTTCTTT.